Shown below are 22 T cell receptor beta chains from a single sample sequenced in a study of blood T cell repertoires in COVID-19. Sequencing used immunoSEQ multiplex PCR; TCRdb keeps in-frame clones, though not all of them. Among under 250,000 clones listed, about 85% were seen once. Sequencing was done on a sample of peripheral blood. Every receptor here comes from a man between 18 and 35 years old with active or convalescent COVID-19.

This chain joins TRBV12-3 or TRBV12-4 and TRBJ1-5; no definite D call. V lost 2 bases and J 15 bases, leaving 14 bases between the germline ends. The CDR3 loop spans 12 amino acids. CDR3 in amino acids: CASSLLGLPGHF. DNA for the CDR3: TGTGCCAGCAGTTTACTTGGACTCCCAGGGCATTTT.

The chain recombines TRBV6-5 with TRBJ2-7; TRBD1 matches at 7 bases. With V trimmed by 6 bases and J by 0 bases, 5 bases remained unmatched. Germline lookup yields CDR1 MNHEY and CDR2 SVGAGI. The CDR3 has 14 amino acids. The CDR3 region has the DNA TGTGCCAGCAGCATGGACAGGTCCTCCTACGAGCAGTACTTC. Translation gives CASSMDRSSYEQYF.

The chain uses TRBV5-4 and TRBJ1-2, with D tentatively TRBD1 (5 bases). Germline CDR1 SGHNT, CDR2 YYREEE (reference sequence). Trimming left V 4 bases short and J 2 bases short, with 12 bases between. The length of the CDR3 is 14 residues. The CDR3 is CASSPWGGNYGYTF. The CDR3 nucleotides are TGTGCCAGCAGCCCCTGGGGGGGGAACTATGGCTACACCTTC.

The chain has TRBV7-2 and TRBJ2-3; 15 bases match TRBD2. With V trimmed by 6 bases and J by 5 bases, 6 bases remained unmatched. The CDR3 has 16 amino acids. CDR1 is SGHTA, CDR2 FQGNSA, per germline. This chain's CDR3 is CASRSAGLAGGDTQYF. CDR3 sequence (DNA): TGTGCCAGCAGATCCGCGGGACTAGCGGGGGGAGATACGCAGTATTTT. Complete variable domain (other parts from reference TRBV7-2 and TRBJ2-3): GAGVSQSPSNKVTEKGKDVELRCDPISGHTALYWYRQSLGQGLEFLIYFQGNSAPDKSGLPSDRFSAERTGGSVSTLTIQRTQQEDSAVYLCASRSAGLAGGDTQYFGPGTRLTVL.

This clone appeared once. The chain recombines TRBV11-1 with TRBJ2-1; 7 bases are shared with TRBD1. The CDR3 is 15 residues long. The V gene's germline CDR1 is SGHAT and CDR2 FQDESV (reference sequence). V lost 5 bases to trimming and J lost 4 bases; unmatched junction nucleotides: 8. The CDR3 region is CASSPEAQGYNEQFF. The CDR3 DNA is TGTGCCAGCAGCCCAGAGGCACAGGGGTACAATGAGCAGTTCTTC.

The V gene is TRBV4-3, the J gene TRBJ1-1, with 10 nucleotides matching TRBD1. The germline V gene has CDR1 LGHNA and CDR2 YSLEER. Trimming cost V 4 bases and J 0 bases; bases outside gene matches: 5. The CDR3 contains 16 residues. The CDR3 nucleotides are TGCGCCAGCAGCCCCGACAGGGGGCGGGTGAACACTGAAGCTTTCTTT. This codes for CASSPDRGRVNTEAFF.

V usage is TRBV2 and J usage is TRBJ2-1, with TRBD2 matching 10 bases. Germline CDR1 reads SNHLY; CDR2 reads FYNNEI. This CDR3 region has 15 residues. V was pared by 6 bases and J by 9 bases, with 11 bases of the junction left unmatched. The CDR3 sequence is CASRELAGPGSEQFF. The CDR3 nucleotides read TGTGCCAGCAGGGAACTAGCGGGGCCGGGGAGTGAGCAGTTCTTC.

The CDR3 spells CASSQGGTEAFF. DNA of the CDR3: TGTGCCAGCAGCCAGGGAGGGACTGAAGCTTTCTTT. The V call is TRBV28, the J call TRBJ1-1; D possibly corresponds to TRBD1 (5 bases). V was cut by 6 bases and J by 5 bases, with 10 bases left in between. This CDR3 spans 12 amino acids. In germline, CDR1 is MDHEN, CDR2 SYDVKM.

This clone appeared once. The CDR3 spells CASRGGRTVYNEKLFF. Written as DNA, the CDR3 is TGTGCCAGCAGGGGGGGGCGGACGGTATATAATGAAAAACTGTTTTTT. V gene TRBV2 combines with J gene TRBJ1-4, with D possibly matching TRBD1 (6 bases). From germline, CDR1 is SNHLY and CDR2 FYNNEI. The CDR3 loop spans 16 amino acids. The V and J ends lost 6 bases and 4 bases respectively, with 18 bases between them.

This clone was counted only a few times. The chain has TRBV5-1 and TRBJ2-7; maybe TRBD1 (5 bases). Trimming pared 0 bases from V and 4 bases from J, leaving 14 bases between. There are 15 residues in the CDR3. CDR1 SGHRS and CDR2 YFSETQ come from the germline V gene. CDR3 DNA sequence: TGCGCCAGCAGCTTGGAATCAGGGATGGGGTACGAGCAGTACTTC. This gives the protein CASSLESGMGYEQYF.

This chain uses TRBV19 with TRBJ1-1; 7 bases align to TRBD1. V lost 6 bases to trimming and J lost 0 bases; unmatched junction nucleotides: 4. Germline V gene data show CDR1 as LNHDA and CDR2 as SQIVND (reference sequence). The CDR3 is made up of 14 amino acids. The CDR3 loop reads CASRLTGLNTEAFF. DNA of the CDR3: TGTGCCAGTAGGTTGACAGGGCTGAACACTGAAGCTTTCTTT.

V gene TRBV18 combines with J gene TRBJ2-3, with D hard to call. The V gene's germline CDR1 is KGHSH and CDR2 LQKENI. The CDR3 is 13 amino acids. With 5 bases removed from V and 1 base from J, the gap between germline ends came to 7 bases. The CDR3: CASSTPGTDTQYF. The CDR3 bases are TGTGCCAGCTCAACCCCGGGCACAGATACGCAGTATTTT.

The chain carries TRBV4-3 and TRBJ1-4; 8 nucleotides match TRBD1. The J segment lost 4 bases and the V segment lost 4 bases, leaving 2 bases of the junction unmatched. Germline V lookup: CDR1 LGHNA, CDR2 YSLEER. The CDR3 has 14 amino acids. The CDR3 protein is CASSRTGYNEKLFF. The DNA for the CDR3 is TGCGCCAGCAGCCGGACAGGGTATAATGAAAAACTGTTTTTT.

The V and J genes are TRBV18 and TRBJ1-6; the D gene is possibly TRBD1 (5 bases). V was trimmed by 3 bases and J by 5 bases, leaving 8 bases between them. The germline V gene encodes CDR1 KGHSH and CDR2 LQKENI. The CDR3 has 14 residues. CDR3 nucleotides: TGTGCCAGCTCACCCACGGGGGATAATTCACCCCTCCACTTT. Translating it yields CASSPTGDNSPLHF.

This chain connects TRBV10-1 to TRBJ2-1; no definite D call. This CDR3 comprises 14 residues. Germline assignment: CDR1 WNHNN and CDR2 SYGVQD (reference sequence). V lost 2 bases and J lost 5, with 10 bases in between. In DNA, the CDR3 is TGCGCCAGCAGTGAGACAAGAACGAACAATGAGCAGTTCTTC. It codes for CASSETRTNNEQFF.

The rearrangement uses TRBV7-9 and TRBJ2-7; 8 nucleotides match TRBD2. J was trimmed by 3 bases and V by 5 bases; bases with no gene match: 9. CDR1 and CDR2 (germline): SEHNR, FQNEAQ (reference sequence). The CDR3 totals 15 residues. CDR3 in amino acids: CASSRTSGRNYEQYF. The DNA of the CDR3 is TGTGCCAGCAGCCGGACGAGCGGGAGAAACTACGAGCAGTACTTC.

This chain uses TRBV10-3 with TRBJ2-3; D is possibly TRBD2 (5 bases). V lost 5 bases, J lost 4 bases, and 13 bases lay in between. This CDR3 is 14 amino acids long. The germline V gene encodes CDR1 ENHRY and CDR2 SYGVKD. The CDR3 loop is CAISPRGDSDTQYF. CDR3 nucleotide sequence: TGTGCCATCAGTCCTCGGGGAGATTCAGATACGCAGTATTTT.

The genes are TRBV24-1 and TRBJ2-2; 13 nucleotides agree with TRBD2. CDR3 size: 20 residues. V lost 5 bases, J lost 1 base, and 12 bases stayed unmatched. Germline V gene sequence: CDR1 KGHDR, CDR2 SFDVKD. The CDR3 spells CATSASPGTSGIQNTGELFF. CDR3 DNA: TGTGCCACCAGTGCTTCCCCCGGGACTAGCGGGATTCAGAACACCGGGGAGCTGTTTTTT.

The chain joins TRBV27 to TRBJ1-1; possibly TRBD1 for D (6 bases). This CDR3 has 14 residues. From germline, CDR1 is MNHEY and CDR2 SMNVEV (reference sequence). V was trimmed by 2 bases and J by 4 bases, leaving 11 bases between them. CDR3 region: CASSLTGLPTEAFF. The CDR3 DNA is TGTGCCAGCAGTTTAACAGGGTTACCCACTGAAGCTTTCTTT.

This chain joins TRBV4-3 and TRBJ1-1; D might be TRBD1 (6 bases). This CDR3 comprises 15 residues. Trimming shortened V by 0 bases and J by 4 bases, and 12 bases separated the two germline ends. Germline CDR1 and CDR2: LGHNA and YSLEER. The chain's CDR3 is CASSQDRRGGTEAFF. For the CDR3, the DNA is TGCGCCAGCAGCCAAGATAGAAGAGGGGGCACTGAAGCTTTCTTT.

The chain has TRBV30 and TRBJ2-2, with TRBD2 identical over 8 bases. Germline V lookup: CDR1 GTSNPN, CDR2 SVGIG (reference sequence). The CDR3 has 16 residues. Unmatched junction bases numbered 12, after V lost 3 bases and J lost 6 bases. CDR3 DNA sequence: TGTGCCTGGAGCAACCGGGGGGGCCCTAATTCCGGGGAGCTGTTTTTT. This codes for CAWSNRGGPNSGELFF.

The chain uses TRBV28 and TRBJ1-4; 9 bases are a match to TRBD1. Germline trimming cut 4 bases from V and 5 bases from J; bases unmatched to any gene: 11. Germline lookup yields CDR1 MDHEN and CDR2 SYDVKM. The CDR3 is 17 residues long. The CDR3 sequence: CASSSGQGPRKNEKLFF. Here the CDR3 DNA reads TGTGCCAGCAGTTCCGGACAGGGGCCACGGAAAAATGAAAAACTGTTTTTT.